This note documents a single TCR beta chain sequence. This same CDR3 is encoded by further DNA sequences in the sample. This CDR3 is 15 amino acids long. Looked up from germline, CDR1 is MNHEY and CDR2 is SMNVEV (reference sequence). With V trimmed by 5 bases and J by 1 base, 5 bases remained unmatched. The sample comes from a study of OX40 agonist ivuxolimab in advanced cancers. Study context: The patients got ivuxolimab, which is an agonistic anti-OX40 (CD134) antibody. The dose of intravenous ivuxolimab that patients received every 2 weeks ranged from 0.01 to 10 mg/kg. Prior anti-PD-1, anti-PD-L1 or anti-CTLA-4 therapy was allowed; about 39% had some.

The protocol was immunoSEQ multiplex PCR, while the TCRdb copy is restricted to in-frame clones and leaves out a portion. The sample holds about 50,000 clones, 85% to 95% seen once. Patients were ruled out by autoimmune disease history or systemic immunosuppression. The source of this sequence is an adult with an advanced solid tumor such as melanoma, head and neck, liver or kidney cancer. This sample comprised CD4+ or CD8+ T cells sorted from blood, obtained in a trial of the OX40 agonist ivuxolimab. The V gene is TRBV27, the J gene TRBJ2-1, with 7 bases identical to TRBD1. CDR3 nucleotide sequence: TGTGCCAGCAGTCCTGGGACAGCTTCCTACAATGAGCAGTTCTTC. Translated, it gives CASSPGTASYNEQFF.